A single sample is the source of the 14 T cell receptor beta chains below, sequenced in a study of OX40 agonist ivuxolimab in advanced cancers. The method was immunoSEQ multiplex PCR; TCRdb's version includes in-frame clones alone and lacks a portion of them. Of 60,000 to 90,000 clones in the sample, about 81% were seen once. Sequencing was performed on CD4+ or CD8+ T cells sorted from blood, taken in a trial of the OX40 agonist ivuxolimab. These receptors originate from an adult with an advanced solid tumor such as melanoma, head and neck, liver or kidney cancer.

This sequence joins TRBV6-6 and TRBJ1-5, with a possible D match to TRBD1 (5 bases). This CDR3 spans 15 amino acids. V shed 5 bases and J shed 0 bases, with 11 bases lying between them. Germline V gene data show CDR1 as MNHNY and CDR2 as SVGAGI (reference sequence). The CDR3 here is CASSQGRGSNQPQHF. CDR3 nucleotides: TGTGCCAGCAGTCAGGGCCGGGGTAGCAATCAGCCCCAGCATTTT.

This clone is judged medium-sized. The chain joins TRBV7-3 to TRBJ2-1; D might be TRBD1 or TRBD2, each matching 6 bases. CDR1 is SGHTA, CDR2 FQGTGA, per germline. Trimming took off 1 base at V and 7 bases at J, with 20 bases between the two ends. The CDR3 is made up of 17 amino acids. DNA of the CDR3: TGTGCCAGCAGCTTAAATGGCGGGACACAACCAGGGAATGAGCAGTTCTTC. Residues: CASSLNGGTQPGNEQFF.

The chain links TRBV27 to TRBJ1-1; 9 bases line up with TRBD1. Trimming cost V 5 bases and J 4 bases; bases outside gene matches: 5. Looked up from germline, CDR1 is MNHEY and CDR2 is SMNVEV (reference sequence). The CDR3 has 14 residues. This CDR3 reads CASSHGQGSTEAFF. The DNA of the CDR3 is TGTGCCAGCAGTCACGGACAGGGGAGCACTGAAGCTTTCTTT.

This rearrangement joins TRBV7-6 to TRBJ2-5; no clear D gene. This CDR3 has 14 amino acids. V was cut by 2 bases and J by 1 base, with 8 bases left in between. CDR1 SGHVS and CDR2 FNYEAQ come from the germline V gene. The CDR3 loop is CASSLFASQETQYF. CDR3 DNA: TGTGCCAGCAGCTTATTCGCCAGCCAAGAGACCCAGTACTTC. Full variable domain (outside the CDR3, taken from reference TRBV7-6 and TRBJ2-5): GAGVSQSPRYKVTKRGQDVALRCDPISGHVSLYWYRQALGQGPEFLTYFNYEAQQDKSGLPNDRFSAERPEGSISTLTIQRTEQRDSAMYRCASSLFASQETQYFGPGTRLLVL.

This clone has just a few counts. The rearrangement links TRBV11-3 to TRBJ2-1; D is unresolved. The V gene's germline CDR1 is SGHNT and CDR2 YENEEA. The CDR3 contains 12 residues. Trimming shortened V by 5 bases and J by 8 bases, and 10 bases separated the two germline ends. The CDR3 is CASSPGNYEQFF. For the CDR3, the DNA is TGTGCCAGCAGCCCGGGCAATTATGAGCAGTTCTTC.

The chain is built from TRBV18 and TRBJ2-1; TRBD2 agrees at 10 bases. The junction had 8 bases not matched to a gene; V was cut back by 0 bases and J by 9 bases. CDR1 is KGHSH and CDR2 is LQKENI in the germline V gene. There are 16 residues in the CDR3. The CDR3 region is CASSPPTAGGLVEQFF. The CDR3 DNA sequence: TGTGCCAGCTCACCACCCACAGCGGGAGGGTTGGTTGAGCAGTTCTTC.

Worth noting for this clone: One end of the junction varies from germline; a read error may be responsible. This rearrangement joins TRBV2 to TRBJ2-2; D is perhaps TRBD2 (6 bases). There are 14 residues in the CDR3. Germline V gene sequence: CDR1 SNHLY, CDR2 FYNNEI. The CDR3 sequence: CASSKDYLTGKLFF. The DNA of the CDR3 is TGTGCCAGCAGTAAGGACTACCTAACCGGGAAGCTGTTTTTT.

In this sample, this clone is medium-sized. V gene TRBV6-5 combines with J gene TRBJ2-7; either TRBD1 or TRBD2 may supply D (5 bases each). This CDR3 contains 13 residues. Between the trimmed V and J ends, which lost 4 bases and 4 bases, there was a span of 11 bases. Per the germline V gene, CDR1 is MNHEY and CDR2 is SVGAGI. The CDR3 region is CASSSGREYEQYF. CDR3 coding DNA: TGTGCCAGCAGTTCGGGCAGGGAGTACGAGCAGTACTTC.

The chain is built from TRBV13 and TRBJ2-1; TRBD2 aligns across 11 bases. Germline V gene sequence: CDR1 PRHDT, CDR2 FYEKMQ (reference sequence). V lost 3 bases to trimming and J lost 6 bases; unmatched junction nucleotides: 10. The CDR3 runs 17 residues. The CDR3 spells CASSFARIAGGPNEQFF. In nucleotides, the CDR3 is TGTGCCAGCAGCTTCGCCCGTATAGCGGGGGGGCCCAATGAGCAGTTCTTC.

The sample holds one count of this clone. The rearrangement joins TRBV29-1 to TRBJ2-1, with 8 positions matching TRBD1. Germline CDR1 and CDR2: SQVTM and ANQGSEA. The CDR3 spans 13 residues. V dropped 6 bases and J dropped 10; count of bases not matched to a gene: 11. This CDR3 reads CSVRQGSLGEQFF. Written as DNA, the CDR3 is TGCAGCGTGAGACAGGGGAGTCTAGGCGAGCAGTTCTTC.

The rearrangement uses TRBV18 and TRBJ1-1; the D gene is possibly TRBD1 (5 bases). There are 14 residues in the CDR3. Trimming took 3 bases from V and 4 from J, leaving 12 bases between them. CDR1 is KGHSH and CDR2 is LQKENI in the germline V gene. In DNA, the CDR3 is TGTGCCAGCTCACCGAAGACAGCACCCACTGAAGCTTTCTTT. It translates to CASSPKTAPTEAFF. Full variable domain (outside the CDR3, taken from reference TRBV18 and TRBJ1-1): NAGVMQNPRHLVRRRGQEARLRCSPMKGHSHVYWYRQLPEEGLKFMVYLQKENIIDESGMPKERFSAEFPKEGPSILRIQQVVRGDSAAYFCASSPKTAPTEAFFGQGTRLTVV.

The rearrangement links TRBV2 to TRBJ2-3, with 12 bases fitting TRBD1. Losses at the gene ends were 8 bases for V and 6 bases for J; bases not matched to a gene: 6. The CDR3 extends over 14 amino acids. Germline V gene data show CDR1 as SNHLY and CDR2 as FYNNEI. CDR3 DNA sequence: TGTGCCAGCCTGGGACAGGGGGCAGGGGATACGCAGTATTTT. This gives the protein CASLGQGAGDTQYF.

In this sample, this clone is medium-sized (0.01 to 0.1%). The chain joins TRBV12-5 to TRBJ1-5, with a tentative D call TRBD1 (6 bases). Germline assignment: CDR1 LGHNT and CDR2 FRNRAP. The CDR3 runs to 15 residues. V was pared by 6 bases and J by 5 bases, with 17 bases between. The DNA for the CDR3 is TGTGCTAGTGGCCTTTCGGAGGCAGGGGATCAGCCCCAGCATTTT. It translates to CASGLSEAGDQPQHF.

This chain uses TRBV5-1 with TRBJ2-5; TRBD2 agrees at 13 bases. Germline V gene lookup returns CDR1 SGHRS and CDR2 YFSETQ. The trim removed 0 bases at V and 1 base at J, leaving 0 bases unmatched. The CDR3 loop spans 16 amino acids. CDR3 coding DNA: TGCGCCAGCAGCTTGGGGACTAGCGGGGGCCAAGAGACCCAGTACTTC. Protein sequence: CASSLGTSGGQETQYF.